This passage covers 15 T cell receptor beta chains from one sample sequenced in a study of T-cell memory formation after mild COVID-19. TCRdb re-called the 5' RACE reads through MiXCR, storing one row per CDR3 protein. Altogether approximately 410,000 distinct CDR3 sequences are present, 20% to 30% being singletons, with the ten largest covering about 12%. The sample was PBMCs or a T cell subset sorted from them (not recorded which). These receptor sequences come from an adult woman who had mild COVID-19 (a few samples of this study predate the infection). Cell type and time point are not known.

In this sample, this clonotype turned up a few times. CDR3 coding DNA: TGTGCCAGCAGCCCTTTGGGGACTACTAGTACCGAGCAGTACTTC. It specifies CASSPLGTTSTEQYF. The J gene is TRBJ2-7, the V gene TRBV3-1; TRBD2 agrees at 7 bases. The CDR3 runs 15 residues. CDR1 and CDR2 (germline): LGHDT, YNNKEL (reference sequence). The V and J ends lost 4 bases and 6 bases, in that order; junction bases with no gene match: 12.

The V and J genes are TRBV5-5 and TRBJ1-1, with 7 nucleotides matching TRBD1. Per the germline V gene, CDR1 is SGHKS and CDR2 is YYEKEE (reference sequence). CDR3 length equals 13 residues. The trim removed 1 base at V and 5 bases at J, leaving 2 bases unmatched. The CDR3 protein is CASSLWDRTEAFF. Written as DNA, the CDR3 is TGTGCCAGCAGCTTGTGGGACAGAACTGAAGCTTTCTTT.

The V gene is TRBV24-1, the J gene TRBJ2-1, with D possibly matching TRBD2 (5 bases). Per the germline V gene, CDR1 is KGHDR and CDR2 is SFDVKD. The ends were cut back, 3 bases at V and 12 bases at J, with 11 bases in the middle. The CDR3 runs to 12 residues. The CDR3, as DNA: TGTGCCACCAGTGATGAGGGTTTGGTGCAGTTCTTC. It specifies CATSDEGLVQFF.

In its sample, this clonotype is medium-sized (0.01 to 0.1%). CDR3 DNA: TGTGCCAGCAGTGACTCCGGGGGGAGCAATGAGCAGTTCTTC. It encodes CASSDSGGSNEQFF. The chain employs TRBV6-4 and TRBJ2-1; 7 positions match TRBD2. The CDR3 has 14 residues. Germline CDR1 is MRHNA and CDR2 is SNTAGT. The junction had 2 bases not matched to a gene; V was cut back by 0 bases and J by 6 bases.

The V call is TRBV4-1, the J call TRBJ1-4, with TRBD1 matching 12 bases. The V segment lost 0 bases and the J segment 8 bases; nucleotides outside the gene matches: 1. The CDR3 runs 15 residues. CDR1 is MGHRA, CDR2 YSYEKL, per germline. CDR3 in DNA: TGCGCCAGCAGCCAAGAGGGGACAGGGGGCGAAAAACTGTTTTTT. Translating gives CASSQEGTGGEKLFF.

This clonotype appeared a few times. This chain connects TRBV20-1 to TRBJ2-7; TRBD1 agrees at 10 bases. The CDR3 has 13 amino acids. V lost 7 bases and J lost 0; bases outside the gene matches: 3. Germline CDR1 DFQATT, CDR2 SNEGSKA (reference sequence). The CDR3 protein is CSGRTGGSYEQYF. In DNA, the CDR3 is TGCAGTGGCCGGACAGGGGGCTCCTACGAGCAGTACTTC.

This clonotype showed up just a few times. CDR3 protein: CASSQEDGTGGSTDTQYF. The CDR3 DNA sequence: TGCGCCAGCAGCCAAGAGGATGGGACAGGGGGGAGCACAGATACGCAGTATTTT. V gene TRBV4-3 combines with J gene TRBJ2-3, with TRBD1 matching 11 bases. Germline V lookup: CDR1 LGHNA, CDR2 YSLEER. This CDR3 is 18 amino acids long. J was trimmed by 0 bases and V by 0 bases; bases with no gene match: 5.

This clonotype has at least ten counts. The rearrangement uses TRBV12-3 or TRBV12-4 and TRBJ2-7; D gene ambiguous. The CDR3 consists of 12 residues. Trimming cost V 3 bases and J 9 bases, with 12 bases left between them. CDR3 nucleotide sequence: TGTGCCAGCAGTTTGCTGTGGACGGGGCAGTACTTC. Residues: CASSLLWTGQYF.

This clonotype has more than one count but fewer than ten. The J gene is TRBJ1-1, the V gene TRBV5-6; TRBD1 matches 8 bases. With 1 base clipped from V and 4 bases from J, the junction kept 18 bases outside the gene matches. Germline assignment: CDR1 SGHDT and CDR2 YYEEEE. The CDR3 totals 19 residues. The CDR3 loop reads CASSLPRRQGRLWSTEAFF. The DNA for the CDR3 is TGTGCCAGCAGCTTGCCAAGACGACAGGGGAGACTTTGGAGCACTGAAGCTTTCTTT.

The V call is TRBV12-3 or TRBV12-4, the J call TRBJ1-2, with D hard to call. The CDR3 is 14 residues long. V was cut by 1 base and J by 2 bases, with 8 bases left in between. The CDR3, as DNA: TGTGCCAGCAGTTTAGTTGGCGGGAACTATGGCTACACCTTC. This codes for CASSLVGGNYGYTF.

The CDR3 region has the DNA TGTGCCAGCAGCTACCAACGACGGGAAGGAGGGGACCTGTGCTGCACCTTC. This translates into CASSYQRREGGDLCCTF. The chain employs TRBV13 and TRBJ1-2, with D possibly being TRBD1 (5 bases). V gave up 4 bases and J gave up 13 bases, with 31 bases separating them. CDR1 PRHDT and CDR2 FYEKMQ come from the germline V gene (reference sequence). This CDR3 has 17 amino acids.

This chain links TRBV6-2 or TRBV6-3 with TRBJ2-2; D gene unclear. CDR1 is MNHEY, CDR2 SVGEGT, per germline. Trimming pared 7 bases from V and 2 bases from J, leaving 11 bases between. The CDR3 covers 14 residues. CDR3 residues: CASKVLINTGELFF. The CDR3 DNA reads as TGTGCCAGCAAGGTTCTGATAAACACCGGGGAGCTGTTTTTT.

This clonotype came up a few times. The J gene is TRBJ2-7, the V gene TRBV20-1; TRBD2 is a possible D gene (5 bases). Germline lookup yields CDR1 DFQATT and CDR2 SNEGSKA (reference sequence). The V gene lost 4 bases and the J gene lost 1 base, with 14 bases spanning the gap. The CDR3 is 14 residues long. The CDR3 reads CSATLLAKSYEQYF. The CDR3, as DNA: TGCAGTGCTACCCTGCTAGCAAAGTCCTACGAGCAGTACTTC.

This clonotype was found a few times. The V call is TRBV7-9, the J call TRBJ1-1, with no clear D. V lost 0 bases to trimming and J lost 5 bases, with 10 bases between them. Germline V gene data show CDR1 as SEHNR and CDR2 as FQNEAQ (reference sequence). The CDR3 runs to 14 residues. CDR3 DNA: TGTGCCAGCAGCTTAGCCGGTTGGAGGACTGAAGCTTTCTTT. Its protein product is CASSLAGWRTEAFF.

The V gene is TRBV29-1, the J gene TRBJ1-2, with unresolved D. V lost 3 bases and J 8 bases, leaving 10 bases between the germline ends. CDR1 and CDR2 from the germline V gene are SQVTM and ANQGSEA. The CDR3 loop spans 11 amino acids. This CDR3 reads CSVESRGGYTF. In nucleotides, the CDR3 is TGCAGCGTTGAGTCGAGAGGGGGCTACACCTTC.